These 11 T cell receptor beta chains share one sample of origin, sequenced in a study of shared clonotypes between healthy human individuals. Clones were read by immunoSEQ multiplex PCR, and TCRdb kept only the in-frame ones, dropping some. The sample consists of around 2.1 million clones, approximately 94% of them appearing once. The sequenced sample consisted of naive CD4+ T cells sorted from blood. Subset reported: CD45RA+ positively selected. All receptors come from a young man in good health.

The gene calls are TRBV28 and TRBJ2-7; D not certain. The CDR3 runs to 15 residues. V was trimmed by 7 bases and J by 2 bases, leaving 18 bases between them. The germline gives CDR1 MDHEN, CDR2 SYDVKM. CDR3 coding DNA: TGTGCCAGCACCTCGGGCAATGGTGGACCCTACGAGCAGTACTTC. It codes for CASTSGNGGPYEQYF.

The chain combines TRBV7-9 with TRBJ2-3; no firm D call. The germline V gene encodes CDR1 SEHNR and CDR2 FQNEAQ (reference sequence). Trimming pared 2 bases from V and 5 bases from J, leaving 5 bases between. CDR3 length: 12 amino acids. The CDR3: CASSLSQDTQYF. The CDR3 DNA reads TGTGCCAGCAGCTTAAGCCAAGATACGCAGTATTTT.

V and J are TRBV2 and TRBJ2-5; 11 bases map to TRBD2. The junction had 13 bases not matched to a gene; V was cut back by 6 bases and J by 4 bases. There are 17 residues in the CDR3. Germline CDR1 and CDR2: SNHLY and FYNNEI. The CDR3: CASSLTSGGPGGETQYF. The CDR3 bases are TGTGCCAGCAGCCTAACTAGCGGGGGCCCCGGGGGAGAGACCCAGTACTTC. The full variable domain, completed using reference TRBV2 and TRBJ2-5, is EPEVTQTPSHQVTQMGQEVILRCVPISNHLYFYWYRQILGQKVEFLVSFYNNEISEKSEIFDDQFSVERPDGSNFTLKIRSTKLEDSAMYFCASSLTSGGPGGETQYFGPGTRLLVL.

The chain carries TRBV7-2 and TRBJ2-1; the D gene is possibly TRBD2 (5 bases). There are 15 residues in the CDR3. V lost 6 bases and J lost 4, with 16 bases in between. Germline lookup yields CDR1 SGHTA and CDR2 FQGNSA. This chain's CDR3 is CASRSGGKNYNEQFF. The CDR3 DNA sequence: TGTGCCAGCAGAAGTGGAGGAAAAAATTACAATGAGCAGTTCTTC.

The chain recombines TRBV5-1 with TRBJ2-3; D is unclear. The CDR3 consists of 14 residues. Germline CDR1 SGHRS, CDR2 YFSETQ. V lost 0 bases, J lost 4 bases, and 9 bases lay in between. Here the CDR3 reads CASSLGAVPDTQYF. The CDR3 DNA is TGCGCCAGCAGCTTGGGGGCGGTGCCAGATACGCAGTATTTT.

The chain employs TRBV5-1 and TRBJ1-2; maybe TRBD1 (5 bases). Germline V gene lookup returns CDR1 SGHRS and CDR2 YFSETQ. The CDR3 runs 13 residues. V gave up 0 bases and J gave up 6 bases, with 9 bases separating them. In DNA, the CDR3 is TGCGCCAGCAGCTTGGAGGGGAATGATGGCTACACCTTC. Translation: CASSLEGNDGYTF.

This chain connects TRBV5-1 to TRBJ2-2, with D perhaps matching TRBD2 (6 bases). The CDR3 extends over 15 amino acids. Looked up from germline, CDR1 is SGHRS and CDR2 is YFSETQ. The V and J ends lost 1 base and 1 base respectively, with 8 bases between them. CDR3 in amino acids: CASSLNGGNTGELFF. The DNA of the CDR3 is TGCGCCAGCAGCTTGAACGGGGGGAACACCGGGGAGCTGTTTTTT.

The rearrangement uses TRBV5-1 and TRBJ2-6, with D tentatively TRBD1 (6 bases). Germline assignment: CDR1 SGHRS and CDR2 YFSETQ. This CDR3 region has 16 residues. V shed 3 bases and J shed 3 bases, with 13 bases lying between them. The CDR3 DNA reads TGCGCCAGCAGCTCGGCAGGGGTTGGTGGGGCCAACGTCCTGACTTTC. The encoded protein is CASSSAGVGGANVLTF.

The chain is built from TRBV19 and TRBJ2-7, with D maybe TRBD2 (6 bases). Germline lookup yields CDR1 LNHDA and CDR2 SQIVND (reference sequence). The CDR3 consists of 15 residues. Trimming stripped 3 bases from V and 1 base from J, with 13 bases between. The DNA for the CDR3 is TGTGCCAGTAGTATTAGCCAAGGGAGGTCCTACGAGCAGTACTTC. Protein product: CASSISQGRSYEQYF.

This clone was detected only once. The chain combines TRBV5-1 with TRBJ2-2; possible D gene TRBD1, 6 bases. V shed 2 bases and J shed 8 bases, with 16 bases lying between them. The CDR3 is 15 amino acids. Germline CDR1 reads SGHRS; CDR2 reads YFSETQ. The CDR3 reads CASSLGTYLVGELFF. The CDR3 coding sequence is TGCGCCAGCAGCTTAGGGACATATCTCGTTGGGGAGCTGTTTTTT.

V and J are TRBV10-3 and TRBJ1-4; 8 positions agree with TRBD1. Unmatched junction bases numbered 4, after V lost 7 bases and J lost 6 bases. The germline V gene encodes CDR1 ENHRY and CDR2 SYGVKD. This CDR3 has 13 amino acids. The CDR3 DNA reads TGTGCCATCAAGGACAGGGTGGATGAAAAACTGTTTTTT. This sequence encodes CAIKDRVDEKLFF.